One and the same sample provided the 26 T cell receptor beta chains below, sequenced in a study of T cells in Graves' hyperthyroidism and ophthalmopathy. Amplified TCR beta CDR3 regions came from RNA transcripts. HTBI primers were employed in a first-round RT-PCR of the TCR CDR3. TCRdb called the multiplex PCR reads again in MiXCR, with one record for every CDR3 protein. The table lists 600,000 or so distinct CDR3 sequences, about 16% of them singletons. Source material: blood. These receptors all stem from a woman in her thirties with Graves' hyperthyroidism.

This clonotype was counted ten times or more. V and J are TRBV28 and TRBJ1-2; a weak D match, TRBD1 (6 bases). The CDR3 is 12 residues long. Looked up from germline, CDR1 is MDHEN and CDR2 is SYDVKM. Between the trimmed V and J ends, which lost 4 bases and 9 bases, there was a span of 12 bases. The CDR3 nucleotides read TGTGCCAGCAGTTCGCAACAGGGTAGCTACACCTTC. Protein product: CASSSQQGSYTF.

This clonotype was found a few times. This chain connects TRBV29-1 to TRBJ2-7; 9 nucleotides line up with TRBD2. V lost 7 bases, J lost 8 bases, and 9 bases stayed unmatched. Germline V gives CDR1 SQVTM, CDR2 ANQGSEA. The CDR3 has 12 amino acids. The CDR3 sequence: CSGTGLAEKQYF. Here the CDR3 DNA reads TGCAGCGGGACGGGACTAGCTGAAAAGCAGTACTTC.

The chain uses TRBV19 and TRBJ1-1, with D tentatively TRBD1 (5 bases). Trimming removed 5 bases at V and 5 bases at J, with 12 bases between. The V gene's germline CDR1 is LNHDA and CDR2 SQIVND (reference sequence). The CDR3 is 13 amino acids. The CDR3 DNA is TGTGCCAGTAGTTCACAGGTATCGACTGAAGCTTTCTTT. It specifies CASSSQVSTEAFF.

The CDR3 loop reads CASSLSGAGNEKLFF. In DNA, the CDR3 is TGTGCCAGCAGCTTATCGGGGGCCGGGAACGAAAAACTGTTTTTT. J is TRBJ1-4 and V is TRBV5-5, with D perhaps TRBD1 (6 bases). Germline V gene sequence: CDR1 SGHKS, CDR2 YYEKEE (reference sequence). The germline V and J ends were trimmed by 2 bases and 8 bases, with 16 bases remaining between them. The CDR3 runs 15 residues.

The J gene is TRBJ2-7, the V gene TRBV7-9; D is possibly TRBD1 or TRBD2 (6 bases each). The V end was cut by 5 bases, the J end by 0 bases, with 17 bases between. Per the germline V gene, CDR1 is SEHNR and CDR2 is FQNEAQ (reference sequence). This CDR3 is built from 16 residues. CDR3 nucleotide sequence: TGTGCCAGCAGCCCCCAGTGGAGGGACAACTCCTACGAGCAGTACTTC. Translated: CASSPQWRDNSYEQYF.

The table lists this clonotype with a few counts. The V gene is TRBV6-1, the J gene TRBJ1-3; D is undetermined. V lost 6 bases, J lost 3 bases, and 9 bases lay in between. Looked up from germline, CDR1 is MNHNS and CDR2 is SASEGT. This CDR3 comprises 13 residues. CDR3 sequence: CASREFLGNTIYF. The CDR3 DNA sequence: TGTGCCAGCAGAGAATTTCTTGGAAACACCATATATTTT.

This clonotype was seen only a few times. The V and J genes are TRBV18 and TRBJ2-3, with 13 bases lining up with TRBD2. This CDR3 contains 17 residues. J gave up 0 bases and V 0 bases, and 0 bases lay outside the gene matches. Germline values: CDR1 KGHSH, CDR2 LQKENI. The chain's CDR3 is CASSPPGLAGSTDTQYF. CDR3 DNA sequence: TGTGCCAGCTCACCACCGGGACTAGCGGGAAGCACAGATACGCAGTATTTT.

This sequence joins TRBV4-1 and TRBJ1-3; no reliable D call. Germline loops: CDR1 MGHRA, CDR2 YSYEKL. V was clipped by 0 bases and J by 2 bases, with 5 bases between them. This CDR3 spans 14 amino acids. The CDR3 sequence: CASSQEEAGNTIYF. The CDR3 DNA sequence: TGCGCCAGCAGCCAAGAGGAGGCTGGAAACACCATATATTTT.

This clonotype showed up many times. The chain is built from TRBV5-1 and TRBJ1-4, with D possibly being TRBD1 (5 bases). CDR1 and CDR2 (germline): SGHRS, YFSETQ. The CDR3 covers 14 residues. The V end was cut by 4 bases, the J end by 7 bases, with 14 bases between. In DNA, the CDR3 is TGCGCCAGCAGCGAGGGGCGGGGAGGTGAAAAACTGTTTTTT. Translation gives CASSEGRGGEKLFF.

This clonotype has a count of ten or more. The rearrangement uses TRBV28 and TRBJ1-2; D is uncertain. Germline V gives CDR1 MDHEN, CDR2 SYDVKM. The CDR3 consists of 15 residues. V gave up 8 bases and J gave up 8 bases, with 24 bases separating them. CDR3 DNA sequence: TGTGCCAGCGCTTCCTGGAGCGGGCCGGCGTTGGGCTACACCTTC. Translating gives CASASWSGPALGYTF.

Ten or more counts support this clonotype. CDR3 bases: TGTGCCAGCAGCCAAGGGTTAAACAATGAGCAGTTCTTC. It translates to CASSQGLNNEQFF. V usage is TRBV3-1 and J usage is TRBJ2-1, with D unresolved. The CDR3 contains 13 residues. Trimming left V 1 base short and J 5 bases short, with 6 bases between. Per germline, CDR1 LGHDT and CDR2 YNNKEL (reference sequence).

Many counts were recorded for this clonotype. The chain is built from TRBV10-3 and TRBJ2-7, with D perhaps matching TRBD1 or TRBD2 (5 bases each). This CDR3 spans 13 amino acids. Trimming cost V 2 bases and J 5 bases, with 10 bases left between them. CDR1 ENHRY and CDR2 SYGVKD come from the germline V gene. The CDR3 region has the DNA TGTGCCATCAGTGAGCTAAGAGGGGACGAGCAGTACTTC. This translates into CAISELRGDEQYF.

There are a few counts of this clonotype. This chain uses TRBV6-1 with TRBJ1-1; 8 nucleotides match TRBD1. Losses at the gene ends were 5 bases for V and 1 base for J; bases not matched to a gene: 15. CDR1 MNHNS and CDR2 SASEGT come from the germline V gene. This CDR3 region has 18 residues. In DNA form, the CDR3 reads TGTGCCAGCAGTAGACAGGGGCCGGGGAGTCGTCAGAACACTGAAGCTTTCTTT. Translation gives CASSRQGPGSRQNTEAFF.

The chain carries TRBV9 and TRBJ2-1; D may be TRBD2 (6 bases). The CDR3 runs 17 residues. V was shortened by 4 bases and J by 1 base, with 18 bases between the two germline ends. The germline CDR1 and CDR2 sequences are SGDLS and YYNGEE. CDR3 bases: TGTGCCAGCAGCTCCTACGGGGCGGGACCTTCCTACAATGAGCAGTTCTTC. Translating it yields CASSSYGAGPSYNEQFF.

This clonotype was counted a few times. V is TRBV29-1 and J is TRBJ1-1; D gene ambiguous. This CDR3 contains 12 residues. Per germline, CDR1 SQVTM and CDR2 ANQGSEA. Deletions cut 0 bases from V and 4 bases from J, with 6 bases between. The DNA of the CDR3 is TGCAGCGTTGAAGAGAACCTCACTGAAGCTTTCTTT. Translation gives CSVEENLTEAFF.

In the case of this clonotype: A much larger clonotype is one base distant, so this may be a read error. The chain links TRBV12-3 or TRBV12-4 to TRBJ2-4; TRBD2 matches 10 bases. The CDR3 has 16 amino acids. The V and J ends lost 5 bases and 8 bases, in that order; junction bases with no gene match: 12. CDR3 sequence (DNA): TGTGCCAGCAGTGCTCTAGCGGGAGTTTCTGGAGACATTCAGTACTTC. As protein: CASSALAGVSGDIQYF.

As regards this clonotype: The junction differs from germline at one of its ends, possibly a read error. The genes are TRBV2 and TRBJ2-6; D is perhaps TRBD1 (5 bases). The CDR3 extends over 15 amino acids. CDR1 SNHLY and CDR2 FYNNEI come from the germline V gene. The DNA for the CDR3 is TGTGCCAGCAGTATCACAGGCTCTGGGGCCACCGTCCTGACTTTC. It translates to CASSITGSGATVLTF.

This clonotype was seen ten or more times. J is TRBJ1-2 and V is TRBV6-5, with D perhaps matching TRBD1 (6 bases). This CDR3 has 14 amino acids. In germline, CDR1 is MNHEY, CDR2 SVGAGI. V was pared by 2 bases and J by 5 bases, with 12 bases between. This CDR3 is CASSYGGPLYGYTF. The CDR3 DNA reads as TGTGCCAGCAGTTACGGGGGGCCATTGTATGGCTACACCTTC.

This clonotype was counted ten times or more. The chain joins TRBV5-1 to TRBJ2-5; no reliable D call. The CDR3 is 13 residues long. V shed 4 bases and J shed 2 bases, with 9 bases lying between them. Germline V gives CDR1 SGHRS, CDR2 YFSETQ. CDR3 in amino acids: CASSVQVQETQYF. In DNA form, the CDR3 reads TGCGCCAGCAGCGTCCAAGTTCAAGAGACCCAGTACTTC.

This clonotype turned up a few times. The V gene is TRBV28, the J gene TRBJ1-1, with a weak D call TRBD1 (5 bases). This CDR3 spans 15 amino acids. The germline V gene has CDR1 MDHEN and CDR2 SYDVKM. Trimming removed 5 bases at V and 6 bases at J, with 19 bases between. CDR3 loop: CASSPLAGFGAEAFF. Written as DNA, the CDR3 is TGTGCCAGCAGTCCTCTGGCAGGGTTTGGTGCTGAAGCTTTCTTT.

This clonotype was counted between two and nine times. This chain joins TRBV19 and TRBJ2-1; D is unresolved. There are 15 residues in the CDR3. Germline lookup yields CDR1 LNHDA and CDR2 SQIVND (reference sequence). V lost 1 base, J lost 0 bases, and 7 bases lay in between. CDR3 in amino acids: CASSIAGYSYNEQFF. DNA for the CDR3: TGTGCCAGTAGTATAGCAGGTTACTCCTACAATGAGCAGTTCTTC.

V and J are TRBV25-1 and TRBJ1-2; 8 nucleotides line up with TRBD1. From germline, CDR1 is MGHDK and CDR2 SYGVNS. The CDR3 totals 13 residues. V was pared by 2 bases and J by 7 bases, with 3 bases of the junction left unmatched. CDR3 in DNA: TGTGCCAGCAGTGAACAGGGGGCAGGTGGCTACACCTTC. Amino acid sequence: CASSEQGAGGYTF.

This clonotype has at least ten counts. The chain uses TRBV7-2 and TRBJ2-3; 12 nucleotides agree with TRBD2. This CDR3 has 15 amino acids. CDR1 and CDR2 from the germline V gene are SGHTA and FQGNSA. With 6 bases clipped from V and 2 bases from J, the junction kept 3 bases outside the gene matches. CDR3 sequence reads: CASRRTSGATDTQYF. CDR3 sequence (DNA): TGTGCCAGCAGGAGGACTAGCGGGGCCACAGATACGCAGTATTTT.

This clonotype came up a few times. This chain uses TRBV10-2 with TRBJ1-2, with D unresolved. Trimming left V 2 bases short and J 4 bases short, with 5 bases between. The CDR3 spans 12 residues. Germline CDR1 WSHSY, CDR2 SAAADI. The CDR3 spells CASSETSYGYTF. CDR3 nucleotide sequence: TGCGCCAGCAGTGAGACCAGCTATGGCTACACCTTC.

In this sample, this clonotype turned up many times. The V and J genes are TRBV27 and TRBJ2-7, with 8 bases identical to TRBD1. After removal of 6 bases from V and 4 bases from J, the junction contained 11 bases not matched to a gene. Germline CDR1 is MNHEY and CDR2 is SMNVEV (reference sequence). The CDR3 spans 15 residues. CDR3 protein: CASSLAGTGQYEQYF. DNA of the CDR3: TGTGCCAGCAGCTTGGCCGGGACAGGTCAATACGAGCAGTACTTC.

The chain recombines TRBV4-3 with TRBJ2-2; 7 bases are a match to TRBD2. The germline gives CDR1 LGHNA, CDR2 YSLEER. The CDR3 loop spans 15 amino acids. The ends lost 0 bases at V and 5 bases at J; junction bases unmatched: 3. CDR3 coding DNA: TGCGCCAGCAGCCAAGAGGGGGGGGTTACCGGGGAGCTGTTTTTT. This translates into CASSQEGGVTGELFF.